The rows below give T cell receptor beta chains drawn from one sample of a study of blood T cell repertoires in COVID-19. Sequenced by immunoSEQ multiplex PCR; TCRdb stores in-frame clones only, minus some. Among approximately 270,000 clones, approximately 90% were seen once, and the ten largest hold 0.95% to 1.5%. The specimen was PBMCs or T cells enriched from blood (not recorded which). Source of these receptors: a human donor in a cohort exposed to, infected with or recovered from COVID-19 (not recorded which). The donor label of this sample is uncertain. CDR3s include the opening cysteine and the closing phenylalanine or tryptophan.

J gene,V gene,CDR3 protein
TRBJ2-3,TRBV2,CASRYTDTQYF
TRBJ2-7,TRBV5-4,CASSAGQEAYEQYF
TRBJ1-1,TRBV12-3/TRBV12-4,CASSLGGGSEAFF
TRBJ1-2,TRBV4-1,CASSQRDRESYGYTF
TRBJ2-3,TRBV25-1,CASSERREGKTDTQYF
TRBJ1-4,TRBV5-1,CASSVDSSVVEKLFF
TRBJ1-2,TRBV7-2,CASNFRDTTNYGYTF
TRBJ1-1,TRBV29-1,CSVEGLHRVEAFF
TRBJ1-5,TRBV11-2,CASSSFDRGQPQHF
TRBJ2-7,TRBV30,CAWRARSSYEQYF
TRBJ2-1,TRBV24-1,CATSDRRLAGGNEQFF
TRBJ1-5,TRBV19,CASSIEGTGLSQPQHF
TRBJ1-3,TRBV3-1/TRBV3-2,CASSQDFAGGTGNTIYF
TRBJ1-1,TRBV4-1,CASSQVSGQNTEAFF
TRBJ1-5,TRBV7-6,CASSLGTGGSGSNQPQHF
TRBJ2-3,TRBV7-9,CASTPWSGGATDTQYF
TRBJ1-1,TRBV27,CASSGGGTTEAFF
TRBJ1-6,TRBV6-5,CASDVRENSPLHF
TRBJ2-2,TRBV2,CASNRDSGELFF
TRBJ1-1,TRBV24-1,CATSETGLDFPFF
TRBJ1-1,TRBV6-1,CASSEKGRGKGEAFF
TRBJ2-2,TRBV9,CASSASGGLNTGELFF
TRBJ2-2,TRBV7-3,CASSSSPGALNTGELFF
TRBJ2-1,TRBV19,CASSSLAGGINEQFF
TRBJ1-1,TRBV4-1,CASSQGQQGRVYTNTEAFF
TRBJ1-1,TRBV21-1,CASSKGGTGEAFF
TRBJ2-7,TRBV11-2,CASSLDGVGLAGARSYEQYF
TRBJ1-6,TRBV5-6,CASSLEGAYNSPLHF
TRBJ1-1,TRBV15,CATSRILRGLTDTEAFF
TRBJ1-4,TRBV7-9,CASSFHSGGNEKLFF
TRBJ1-2,TRBV19,CASSVGPDRTLYGYTF
TRBJ1-1,TRBV7-6,CASSPGDLQTFTEAFF
TRBJ1-2,TRBV4-1,CASSHGTADGYTF
TRBJ1-2,TRBV9,CASSLGQPGDYGYTF
TRBJ1-4,TRBV9,CASSVASRGNEKLFF
TRBJ1-6,TRBV7-3,CASSLTGNSPLHF
TRBJ1-5,TRBV4-1,CASSQEQGYQPQHF
TRBJ1-1,TRBV3-1/TRBV3-2,CASSQGATNTEAFF
TRBJ1-2,TRBV12-5,CASSGQLYGYTF
TRBJ2-7,TRBV28,CASSKRQGSVHEQYF
TRBJ2-5,TRBV6-5,CASSRPTQETQYF
TRBJ1-1,TRBV14,CASSQNPTVNTEAFF
TRBJ1-5,TRBV19,CASSDGQGAGQPQHF
TRBJ2-2,TRBV7-9,CASSLPTGELFF
TRBJ2-7,TRBV27,CASRVYVAGGYEQYF
TRBJ2-2,TRBV21-1,CASNTGFLNTGELFF
TRBJ1-6,TRBV5-1,CASSLEGQGNSPLHF
TRBJ2-3,TRBV4-2,CASSQGAGGTDTQYF
TRBJ1-3,TRBV2,CASAGDSSGNTIYF